The next 32 T cell receptor beta chains were all read from a single sample in a study of T cell responses to AZD1222 COVID-19 vaccine. Measured with immunoSEQ multiplex PCR; TCRdb has only the in-frame clones, and not every one. The sample carries under 90,000 clones, roughly 85% recorded once. The source material was peripheral blood, sampled 28 days after the second AZD1222 dose. Receptor source: an adult who received the AZD1222 COVID-19 vaccine.

The chain is built from TRBV12-2 and TRBJ2-1; the D call in the table, TRBD1, was not verified against the DNA. TRBV12-2 is noted as a pseudogene. This CDR3 comprises 18 residues. CDR3 in amino acids: CASRLAPGPDRVLDEQFF. The CDR3 bases are TGTGCAAGTCGCTTAGCGCCGGGCCCTGACAGAGTTCTTGATGAGCAGTTCTTC.

The J gene is TRBJ1-2, the V gene TRBV6-6, with D perhaps matching TRBD1 (5 bases). CDR3 size: 11 residues. Germline V CDR1 and CDR2: MNHNY, SVGAGI (reference sequence). Trimming shortened V by 5 bases and J by 6 bases, and 7 bases separated the two germline ends. In DNA, the CDR3 is TGTGCCAGCAGTCAAGGGGATGGCTACACCTTC. It specifies CASSQGDGYTF.

The gene calls are TRBV5-1 and TRBJ1-4, with no clear D. The CDR3 is 17 amino acids. Trimming shortened V by 4 bases and J by 4 bases, and 20 bases separated the two germline ends. Per the germline V gene, CDR1 is SGHRS and CDR2 is YFSETQ. The CDR3 here is CASSADIGVGSNEKLFF. CDR3 nucleotides: TGCGCCAGCAGCGCTGACATCGGTGTTGGCAGTAATGAAAAACTGTTTTTT.

This clone was seen a single time. This chain links TRBV24-1 with TRBJ2-3, with 7 positions matching TRBD1. CDR3 size: 14 residues. CDR1 and CDR2 (germline): KGHDR, SFDVKD. With V trimmed by 4 bases and J by 6 bases, 6 bases remained unmatched. The CDR3 DNA is TGTGCCACCAGTGACGACAGGGCTGTGGATACGCAGTATTTT. It is translated as CATSDDRAVDTQYF.

The chain joins TRBV2 to TRBJ2-5; maybe TRBD2 (6 bases). The CDR3 runs 12 residues. The V gene lost 9 bases and the J gene lost 5 bases, with 13 bases spanning the gap. Germline V gene lookup returns CDR1 SNHLY and CDR2 FYNNEI. The CDR3 sequence is CASSTSRETQYF. The CDR3 DNA reads as TGTGCCAGTAGCACTAGCCGGGAGACCCAGTACTTC. Full variable domain (rest looked up from reference TRBV2 and TRBJ2-5): EPEVTQTPSHQVTQMGQEVILRCVPISNHLYFYWYRQILGQKVEFLVSFYNNEISEKSEIFDDQFSVERPDGSNFTLKIRSTKLEDSAMYFCASSTSRETQYFGPGTRLLVL.

The chain joins TRBV5-5 to TRBJ2-5, with D maybe TRBD2 (5 bases). Germline values: CDR1 SGHKS, CDR2 YYEKEE (reference sequence). The V end lost 3 bases, the J end lost 4 bases, and 22 bases lay between the germline ends. The CDR3 contains 17 residues. CDR3 sequence reads: CASSWWRSETVAETQYF. In nucleotides, the CDR3 is TGTGCCAGCAGCTGGTGGAGGTCGGAAACTGTGGCAGAGACCCAGTACTTC. Variable domain in full (rest from reference TRBV5-5 and TRBJ2-5): DAGVTQSPTHLIKTRGQQVTLRCSPISGHKSVSWYQQVLGQGPQFIFQYYEKEERGRGNFPDRFSARQFPNYSSELNVNALLLGDSALYLCASSWWRSETVAETQYFGPGTRLLVL.

The rearrangement joins TRBV6-6 to TRBJ2-7; TRBD1 is a possible D gene (5 bases). Germline V gene sequence: CDR1 MNHNY, CDR2 SVGAGI (reference sequence). CDR3 size: 12 residues. Between the trimmed V and J ends, which lost 6 bases and 3 bases, there was a span of 9 bases. The CDR3 coding sequence is TGTGCCAGCAGACCCCAGGGCTACGAGCAGTACTTC. Its protein product is CASRPQGYEQYF.

The chain is built from TRBV3-1 (or the pseudogene TRBV3-2) and TRBJ2-5, with unresolved D. The germline CDR1 and CDR2 sequences are LGHDT and YNNKEL (reference sequence). V was trimmed by 4 bases and J by 2 bases, leaving 14 bases between them. CDR3 length: 15 amino acids. CDR3 protein: CASSPPLEKQETQYF. In DNA form, the CDR3 reads TGTGCCAGCAGCCCCCCTCTAGAGAAACAAGAGACCCAGTACTTC.

J is TRBJ1-4 and V is TRBV29-1, with D perhaps matching TRBD1 (5 bases). Germline CDR1 SQVTM, CDR2 ANQGSEA. Trimming pared 7 bases from V and 7 bases from J, leaving 10 bases between. The CDR3 extends over 11 amino acids. The CDR3 coding sequence is TGCAGCGGGGGCTGGAGTGAAAAACTGTTTTTT. It is translated as CSGGWSEKLFF. The full variable domain, its missing parts supplied by reference TRBV29-1 and TRBJ1-4, is SAVISQKPSRDICQRGTSLTIQCQVDSQVTMMFWYRQQPGQSLTLIATANQGSEATYESGFVIDKFPISRPNLTFSTLTVSNMSPEDSSIYLCSGGWSEKLFFGSGTQLSVL.

This clone was detected once. V is TRBV7-5 and J is TRBJ2-5; the DNA was not compared with TRBD2, the D call given in the table. TRBV7-5 corresponds to a pseudogene. The CDR3 covers 12 residues. In nucleotides, the CDR3 is TGTGCCAGAAGGGGGGGGATCGAGACCCAGTACTTC. It specifies CARRGGIETQYF.

Regarding this clone: Relative to the germline gene, one junction end is altered; a read error may explain this. CDR3 protein: CASSLLSGGRNEKLLF. In DNA, the CDR3 is TGTGCCAGCAGTTTATTGTCAGGGGGCCGTAATGAAAAACTGCTTTTT. This chain joins TRBV28 and TRBJ1-4, with 8 bases identical to TRBD1. This CDR3 comprises 16 residues. In germline, CDR1 is MDHEN, CDR2 SYDVKM.

The chain is built from TRBV5-1 and TRBJ2-7; D is perhaps TRBD1 or TRBD2 (7 bases each). The CDR3 runs 15 residues. Germline values: CDR1 SGHRS, CDR2 YFSETQ. V was cut by 1 base and J by 4 bases, with 15 bases left in between. The CDR3 nucleotides read TGCGCCAGCAGCTTGAGCGGGACAGTCAATTACGAGCAGTACTTC. Protein sequence: CASSLSGTVNYEQYF.

The rearrangement links TRBV24-1 to TRBJ2-2, with D possibly being TRBD1 (5 bases). In germline, CDR1 is KGHDR, CDR2 SFDVKD. V lost 5 bases and J 7 bases, leaving 7 bases between the germline ends. This CDR3 is 12 amino acids long. CDR3: CATSVRGGELFF. The CDR3 region has the DNA TGTGCCACCAGTGTAAGGGGCGGGGAGCTGTTTTTT.

This clone was found once. The chain employs TRBV29-1 and TRBJ1-2, with 7 positions matching TRBD1. CDR1 SQVTM and CDR2 ANQGSEA come from the germline V gene. V shed 3 bases, J shed 8 bases, and the junction held 12 bases outside the gene matches. The CDR3 is 14 amino acids. The CDR3 nucleotides read TGCAGCGTTGACCCTCAGGGGGACTTGGAGGGCTACACCTTC. Translated: CSVDPQGDLEGYTF.

The rearrangement uses TRBV6-4 and TRBJ2-2; D possibly corresponds to TRBD2 (5 bases). CDR1 MRHNA and CDR2 SNTAGT come from the germline V gene. The CDR3 has 15 amino acids. The germline V and J ends were trimmed by 6 bases and 3 bases, with 14 bases remaining between them. CDR3 residues: CASSWEQQDTGELFF. The DNA for the CDR3 is TGTGCCAGCAGCTGGGAGCAGCAAGACACCGGGGAGCTGTTTTTT.

The CDR3 protein is CASTVGPYEQYF. DNA for the CDR3: TGTGCCAGCACCGTGGGCCCTTACGAGCAGTACTTC. The chain has TRBV28 and TRBJ2-7; D is unclear. V gave up 7 bases and J gave up 4 bases, with 11 bases separating them. The CDR3 is made up of 12 amino acids. CDR1 and CDR2 (germline): MDHEN, SYDVKM.

This clone occurred a few times. CDR3 protein: CASSFGLYQETQYF. The CDR3 DNA follows: TGCGCCAGCAGCTTTGGTCTGTACCAAGAGACCCAGTACTTC. The gene calls are TRBV5-1 and TRBJ2-5; the D is unclear. Per germline, CDR1 SGHRS and CDR2 YFSETQ. With 2 bases removed from V and 0 bases from J, the gap between germline ends came to 8 bases. The CDR3 has 14 residues.

J is TRBJ1-1 and V is TRBV27; D might be TRBD1 (5 bases). CDR3 size: 13 residues. CDR1 is MNHEY and CDR2 is SMNVEV in the germline V gene (reference sequence). Trimming pared 6 bases from V and 0 bases from J, leaving 8 bases between. The CDR3 sequence: CASRSGMNTEAFF. CDR3 bases: TGTGCCAGCAGGTCAGGGATGAACACTGAAGCTTTCTTT.

This clone was found a few times. This rearrangement joins TRBV5-6 to TRBJ2-3; TRBD2 matches 7 bases. The CDR3 has 14 amino acids. V lost 7 bases to trimming and J lost 8 bases; unmatched junction nucleotides: 13. Germline values: CDR1 SGHDT, CDR2 YYEEEE. The DNA for the CDR3 is TGTGCCAGCGGGACCAGCGGGGCTCGGGGTACGCAGTATTTT. It translates to CASGTSGARGTQYF.

The chain recombines TRBV5-1 with TRBJ2-7, with D tentatively TRBD1 or TRBD2 (5 bases each). The CDR3 covers 11 residues. Germline CDR1 SGHRS, CDR2 YFSETQ. V gave up 7 bases and J gave up 3 bases, with 8 bases separating them. As DNA, the CDR3 is TGCGCCAGCCGGGACCGCTACGAGCAGTACTTC. It translates to CASRDRYEQYF.

V gene TRBV9 combines with J gene TRBJ2-2, with D unresolved. The V gene's germline CDR1 is SGDLS and CDR2 YYNGEE. The CDR3 spans 14 residues. V was shortened by 0 bases and J by 4 bases, with 7 bases between the two germline ends. CDR3 DNA sequence: TGTGCCAGCAGCGTAGGTGGGGTCACCGGGGAGCTGTTTTTT. Translation gives CASSVGGVTGELFF.

V and J are TRBV4-2 and TRBJ2-2; the D gene is possibly TRBD1 (6 bases). V was clipped by 9 bases and J by 0 bases, with 17 bases between them. Germline CDR1 reads LGHNA; CDR2 reads YNFKEQ. This CDR3 has 16 residues. The CDR3 spells CASNDYRVSNTGELFF. The CDR3 DNA reads as TGTGCCAGTAACGACTACAGGGTATCGAACACCGGGGAGCTGTTTTTT.

V is TRBV3-1 (or the pseudogene TRBV3-2) and J is TRBJ2-5, with D tentatively TRBD1 (6 bases). This CDR3 is 16 amino acids long. CDR1 is LGHDT and CDR2 is YNNKEL in the germline V gene (reference sequence). Trimming pared 1 base from V and 2 bases from J, leaving 14 bases between. The CDR3 DNA is TGTGCCAGCAGCCAAGGGTTAGGACAGATACAAGAGACCCAGTACTTC. Translating gives CASSQGLGQIQETQYF.

The rearrangement uses TRBV6-5 and TRBJ1-2; 8 nucleotides align to TRBD1. CDR3 length equals 14 residues. From germline, CDR1 is MNHEY and CDR2 SVGAGI. V lost 5 bases, J lost 7 bases, and 9 bases stayed unmatched. CDR3 bases: TGTGCCAGCAGTACAGGGGGGAGTTGGGGTGGCTACACCTTC. This gives the protein CASSTGGSWGGYTF.

J is TRBJ1-1 and V is TRBV19; no clear D gene. V gave up 5 bases and J gave up 1 base, with 8 bases separating them. CDR1 LNHDA and CDR2 SQIVND come from the germline V gene (reference sequence). CDR3 size: 13 residues. The CDR3 spells CASSVTKNTEAFF. The DNA for the CDR3 is TGTGCCAGTAGTGTCACAAAGAACACTGAAGCTTTCTTT.

The chain has TRBV4-1 and TRBJ2-1, with a weak D call TRBD2 (7 bases). CDR3 size: 14 residues. Germline CDR1 is MGHRA and CDR2 is YSYEKL. V lost 4 bases to trimming and J lost 9 bases, with 16 bases between them. The CDR3 coding sequence is TGCGCCAGCAGCCTGGGTGGGGGGGCGAGTGAGCAGTTCTTC. Protein sequence: CASSLGGGASEQFF.

The genes are TRBV7-9 and TRBJ1-2, with no clear D. V lost 4 bases and J lost 4, with 16 bases in between. This CDR3 spans 15 amino acids. Germline loops: CDR1 SEHNR, CDR2 FQNEAQ (reference sequence). The CDR3 region has the DNA TGTGCCAGCAGCTCGTTTCCGGATAGCTTCTATGGCTACACCTTC. Its protein product is CASSSFPDSFYGYTF.

The J gene is TRBJ1-4, the V gene TRBV28; a possible D gene is TRBD1 (6 bases). Germline CDR1 MDHEN, CDR2 SYDVKM. This CDR3 is built from 13 residues. Trimming took 2 bases from V and 12 from J, leaving 13 bases between them. In DNA form, the CDR3 reads TGTGCCAGCAGTTTAGTCAGGGGATCGCAACTGTTTTTT. Its protein product is CASSLVRGSQLFF.

This clone is a singleton in its sample. J is TRBJ1-4 and V is TRBV24-1; D is undetermined. V lost 3 bases and J 8 bases, leaving 24 bases between the germline ends. The CDR3 spans 18 residues. Germline V gene data show CDR1 as KGHDR and CDR2 as SFDVKD. The CDR3 loop reads CATSDPAVASDRGEKLFF. The CDR3 DNA is TGTGCCACCAGTGATCCGGCAGTGGCCTCGGACCGAGGAGAAAAACTGTTTTTT.

The V call is TRBV19, the J call TRBJ2-7; possibly TRBD1 or TRBD2 for D (5 bases each). Germline loops: CDR1 LNHDA, CDR2 SQIVND (reference sequence). The V gene lost 10 bases and the J gene lost 2 bases, with 15 bases spanning the gap. The CDR3 has 13 amino acids. The CDR3 DNA reads as TGTGCCACTGGACGGGACGAAACCTACGAGCAGTACTTC. Its translation: CATGRDETYEQYF.

This clone was seen only once. J is TRBJ1-6 and V is TRBV27; TRBD1 matches 11 bases. CDR1 is MNHEY and CDR2 is SMNVEV in the germline V gene (reference sequence). The CDR3 loop spans 20 amino acids. The V and J ends lost 2 bases and 3 bases, in that order; junction bases with no gene match: 12. The CDR3 nucleotides read TGTGCCAGCAGTTTAGTGGGGACAGGGGGTTACGGAATCTATAATTCACCCCTCCACTTT. This codes for CASSLVGTGGYGIYNSPLHF.

The chain recombines TRBV30 with TRBJ2-7; 11 nucleotides align to TRBD1. Germline trimming cut 0 bases from V and 2 bases from J; bases unmatched to any gene: 6. This CDR3 comprises 16 residues. Germline CDR1 and CDR2: GTSNPN and SVGIG (reference sequence). CDR3 region: CAWSVKPGQGAYEQYF. The CDR3 DNA reads TGTGCCTGGAGTGTAAAACCGGGACAGGGGGCCTACGAGCAGTACTTC.